This TCR beta chain originates from a study of blood T cells in healthy people across ages. Germline trimming cut 10 bases from V and 5 bases from J; bases unmatched to any gene: 10. CDR1 MNHEY and CDR2 SMNVEV come from the germline V gene (reference sequence). The CDR3 runs to 13 residues. Combining a sample-barcoded 5' primer with a J-beta primer mix, a second PCR ran for about 6 to 11 cycles. One entry per CDR3 protein, called by TCRdb with MiXCR from the 5' RACE reads. The sample holds 790,000 or so distinct CDR3 sequences, roughly 56% seen once. The chain uses TRBV27 and TRBJ2-7; 8 positions match TRBD1. This receptor was identified in a man in his forties in good health. Sequencing input: blood. CDR3: CATTDRALNEQYF. The CDR3 nucleotides read TGTGCCACCACGGACAGGGCCTTGAACGAGCAGTACTTC.